The following is a T cell receptor beta chain sequence with its context. Deletions cut 4 bases from V and 5 bases from J, with 8 bases between. This CDR3 contains 12 residues. CDR1 is KGHSH, CDR2 LQKENI, per germline. The sample is drawn from a study of technical replicates of blood from several donors. Some clones are missing from TCRdb's copy, which holds only in-frame ones; the method was immunoSEQ multiplex PCR. The profile shows around 76,000 clones, about 89% of them singletons. V usage is TRBV18 and J usage is TRBJ1-1; D is perhaps TRBD1 (5 bases). The specimen sequenced was T cells isolated from PBMCs. The TCR was taken from a human donor in good health. The CDR3 sequence: CASSLQGTEAFF. The CDR3 coding sequence is TGTGCCAGCTCACTTCAGGGTACTGAAGCTTTCTTT.